The rows below give T cell receptor beta chains drawn from one sample of a study of early T cells in non-severe SARS-CoV-2 infection. TCRdb reprocessed the 5' RACE reads via MiXCR and lists one record per CDR3 protein. Among tens of thousands of distinct CDR3 sequences, 9.5% were seen once, and the ten largest hold around 5.5%. Sample: whole blood. These receptors all stem from an adult who was a healthcare worker with PCR-confirmed SARS-CoV-2 infection or an uninfected control (not recorded which). CDR3s include the opening cysteine and the closing phenylalanine or tryptophan. D genes are given only for firm matches. For some rows the clone size is stated as once, few or many, or as a class when expanded; others skip it.

j_call: TRBJ2-1
v_call: TRBV3-1
clone_size: once
d_call: TRBD2
cdr3_aa: CASRPTESGVGSYNEQFF
cdr3_nt: TGTGCCAGCAGACCTACCGAAAGCGGGGTAGGGTCCTACAATGAGCAGTTCTTC

j_call: TRBJ2-5
v_call: TRBV24-1
clone_size: many
d_call: -
cdr3_aa: CATSKGLEETQYF
cdr3_nt: TGTGCCACCAGTAAGGGGCTAGAAGAGACCCAGTACTTC

j_call: TRBJ1-1
v_call: TRBV6-2/TRBV6-3
clone_size: few
d_call: TRBD1
cdr3_aa: CASTLTGAEAFF
cdr3_nt: TGTGCCAGCACCCTGACAGGGGCTGAAGCTTTCTTT

j_call: TRBJ1-2
v_call: TRBV10-3
clone_size: -
d_call: -
cdr3_aa: CAITGTFGGYTF
cdr3_nt: TGTGCCATCACCGGGACGTTCGGGGGCTACACCTTC

j_call: TRBJ2-5
v_call: TRBV14
clone_size: few
d_call: -
cdr3_aa: CASSQNTYQETQYF
cdr3_nt: TGTGCCAGCAGCCAAAACACGTACCAAGAGACCCAGTACTTC

j_call: TRBJ2-2
v_call: TRBV5-1
clone_size: few
d_call: -
cdr3_aa: CASSRQVSNTGELFF
cdr3_nt: TGCGCCAGCAGCCGACAGGTCTCGAACACCGGGGAGCTGTTTTTT

j_call: TRBJ2-1
v_call: TRBV21-1
clone_size: -
d_call: -
cdr3_aa: CAGTGSRRQYEQFF
cdr3_nt: TGTGCCGGAACCGGGTCCCGACGCCAATATGAGCAGTTCTTC

j_call: TRBJ1-2
v_call: TRBV6-1
clone_size: -
d_call: -
cdr3_aa: CASSETPQRRTF
cdr3_nt: TGTGCCAGCAGTGAAACCCCCCAGCGGAGAACCTTC

j_call: TRBJ1-1
v_call: TRBV30
clone_size: -
d_call: -
cdr3_aa: CAWTEGAEAFF
cdr3_nt: TGTGCCTGGACGGAAGGCGCTGAAGCTTTCTTT

j_call: TRBJ1-2
v_call: TRBV5-4
clone_size: few
d_call: TRBD1
cdr3_aa: CASSLRAGGGGYTF
cdr3_nt: TGTGCCAGCAGCCTCCGGGCAGGGGGTGGTGGCTACACCTTC

j_call: TRBJ1-1
v_call: TRBV2
clone_size: many
d_call: -
cdr3_aa: CASRGNGGTEAFF
cdr3_nt: TGTGCCAGCAGAGGGAACGGGGGCACTGAAGCTTTCTTT

j_call: TRBJ2-3
v_call: TRBV3-1
clone_size: few
d_call: TRBD2
cdr3_aa: CASSQDLGTTYTSTDTQYF
cdr3_nt: TGTGCCAGCAGCCAAGACCTGGGGACTACCTACACTAGCACAGATACGCAGTATTTT

j_call: TRBJ2-3
v_call: TRBV10-3
clone_size: many
d_call: TRBD1
cdr3_aa: CATWTGSSTDTQYF
cdr3_nt: TGTGCCACCTGGACAGGGTCAAGCACAGATACGCAGTATTTT

j_call: TRBJ1-2
v_call: TRBV20-1
clone_size: few
d_call: -
cdr3_aa: CSASPSLAGYGYTF
cdr3_nt: TGCAGTGCAAGTCCCTCTTTAGCGGGATATGGCTACACCTTC

j_call: TRBJ2-1
v_call: TRBV4-1
clone_size: many
d_call: TRBD2
cdr3_aa: CASSLSGRATYNEQFF
cdr3_nt: TGCGCCAGCAGCCTTAGCGGGAGAGCTACCTACAATGAGCAGTTCTTC

j_call: TRBJ2-5
v_call: TRBV7-2
clone_size: -
d_call: TRBD2
cdr3_aa: CASSPGTSGRAETQYF
cdr3_nt: TGTGCCAGCAGCCCTGGGACTAGCGGGAGGGCTGAGACCCAGTACTTC

j_call: TRBJ1-4
v_call: TRBV7-8
clone_size: -
d_call: -
cdr3_aa: CASSLSIREKLFF
cdr3_nt: TGTGCCAGCAGCTTAAGCATTAGGGAAAAACTGTTTTTT

j_call: TRBJ1-2
v_call: TRBV11-2
clone_size: many
d_call: TRBD1
cdr3_aa: CASSWGQGADGYTF
cdr3_nt: TGTGCCAGCAGCTGGGGACAGGGGGCAGATGGCTACACCTTC

j_call: TRBJ1-3
v_call: TRBV6-5
clone_size: -
d_call: -
cdr3_aa: CASTDRGNTIYF
cdr3_nt: TGTGCCAGTACTGACCGGGGAAACACCATATATTTT

j_call: TRBJ1-1
v_call: TRBV5-1
clone_size: few
d_call: -
cdr3_aa: CASSLDGSGNTEAFF
cdr3_nt: TGCGCCAGCAGCTTGGATGGCTCTGGGAACACTGAAGCTTTCTTT

j_call: TRBJ2-7
v_call: TRBV10-3
clone_size: -
d_call: TRBD2
cdr3_aa: CAISETSGGAYEQYF
cdr3_nt: TGTGCCATCAGTGAGACTAGCGGGGGGGCCTACGAGCAGTACTTC

j_call: TRBJ1-5
v_call: TRBV20-1
clone_size: many
d_call: TRBD1
cdr3_aa: CSASSGQGHQPQHF
cdr3_nt: TGCAGTGCTTCATCGGGACAGGGCCATCAGCCCCAGCATTTT

j_call: TRBJ1-5
v_call: TRBV24-1
clone_size: many
d_call: -
cdr3_aa: CATSAGQKGNQPQHF
cdr3_nt: TGTGCCACCAGTGCTGGACAGAAGGGCAATCAGCCCCAGCATTTT

j_call: TRBJ2-1
v_call: TRBV11-1
clone_size: -
d_call: TRBD1
cdr3_aa: CASSWDRAYNEQFF
cdr3_nt: TGTGCCAGCAGTTGGGACAGGGCATACAATGAGCAGTTCTTC

j_call: TRBJ2-7
v_call: TRBV4-3
clone_size: many
d_call: TRBD1
cdr3_aa: CASSPIGQGTREQYF
cdr3_nt: TGCGCCAGCAGCCCAATAGGACAGGGGACCCGAGAGCAGTACTTC

j_call: TRBJ2-2
v_call: TRBV27
clone_size: few
d_call: -
cdr3_aa: CASSFGYTGELFF
cdr3_nt: TGTGCCAGCAGTTTCGGGTACACCGGGGAGCTGTTTTTT

j_call: TRBJ1-6
v_call: TRBV7-9
clone_size: many
d_call: TRBD1
cdr3_aa: CASSFDGTGYNSPLHF
cdr3_nt: TGTGCCAGCAGCTTTGACGGGACAGGGTATAATTCACCCCTCCACTTT

j_call: TRBJ2-3
v_call: TRBV7-9
clone_size: few
d_call: TRBD2
cdr3_aa: CASSPQPGTRVTQYF
cdr3_nt: TGTGCCAGCAGCCCCCAGCCCGGGACTAGGGTAACGCAGTATTTT

j_call: TRBJ1-1
v_call: TRBV5-1
clone_size: many
d_call: -
cdr3_aa: CASSFGSMNTEAFF
cdr3_nt: TGCGCCAGCAGCTTTGGGAGCATGAACACTGAAGCTTTCTTT

j_call: TRBJ1-1
v_call: TRBV29-1
clone_size: many
d_call: TRBD1
cdr3_aa: CSVEDGTANTEAFF
cdr3_nt: TGCAGCGTTGAAGATGGGACAGCGAACACTGAAGCTTTCTTT

j_call: TRBJ2-5
v_call: TRBV7-9
clone_size: many
d_call: TRBD2
cdr3_aa: CASSFPTSGSGETQYF
cdr3_nt: TGTGCCAGCAGCTTCCCGACTAGCGGGAGTGGTGAGACCCAGTACTTC

j_call: TRBJ1-5
v_call: TRBV6-1
clone_size: many
d_call: -
cdr3_aa: CASSQPLGPFSNQPQHF
cdr3_nt: TGTGCCAGCAGTCAGCCCCTAGGACCTTTTAGCAATCAGCCCCAGCATTTT

j_call: TRBJ2-3
v_call: TRBV2
clone_size: few
d_call: TRBD1
cdr3_aa: CASSALQGADTQYF
cdr3_nt: TGTGCCAGCAGTGCCCTACAGGGGGCAGATACGCAGTATTTT

j_call: TRBJ2-7
v_call: TRBV10-3
clone_size: -
d_call: TRBD2
cdr3_aa: CAIASGTFSYEQYF
cdr3_nt: TGTGCCATCGCTAGCGGGACTTTCTCCTACGAGCAGTACTTC

j_call: TRBJ2-1
v_call: TRBV2
clone_size: few
d_call: -
cdr3_aa: CASMPVYNEQFF
cdr3_nt: TGTGCCAGCATGCCAGTCTACAATGAGCAGTTCTTC